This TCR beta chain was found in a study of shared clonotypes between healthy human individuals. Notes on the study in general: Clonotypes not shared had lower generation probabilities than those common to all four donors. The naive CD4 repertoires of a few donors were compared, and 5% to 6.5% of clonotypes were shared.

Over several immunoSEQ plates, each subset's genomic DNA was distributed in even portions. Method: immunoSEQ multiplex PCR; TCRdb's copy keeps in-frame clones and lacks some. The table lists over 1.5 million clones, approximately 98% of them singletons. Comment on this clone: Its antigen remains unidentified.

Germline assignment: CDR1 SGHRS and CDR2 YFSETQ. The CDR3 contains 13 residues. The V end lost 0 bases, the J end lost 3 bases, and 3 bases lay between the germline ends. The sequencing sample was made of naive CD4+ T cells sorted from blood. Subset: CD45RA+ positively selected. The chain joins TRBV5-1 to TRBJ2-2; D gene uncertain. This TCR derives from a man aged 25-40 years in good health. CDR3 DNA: TGCGCCAGCAGCTTGGCCCACACCGGGGAGCTGTTTTTT. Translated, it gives CASSLAHTGELFF. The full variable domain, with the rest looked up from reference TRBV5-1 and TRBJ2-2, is KAGVTQTPRYLIKTRGQQVTLSCSPISGHRSVSWYQQTPGQGLQFLFEYFSETQRNKGNFPGRFSGRQFSNSRSEMNVSTLELGDSALYLCASSLAHTGELFFGEGSRLTVL.